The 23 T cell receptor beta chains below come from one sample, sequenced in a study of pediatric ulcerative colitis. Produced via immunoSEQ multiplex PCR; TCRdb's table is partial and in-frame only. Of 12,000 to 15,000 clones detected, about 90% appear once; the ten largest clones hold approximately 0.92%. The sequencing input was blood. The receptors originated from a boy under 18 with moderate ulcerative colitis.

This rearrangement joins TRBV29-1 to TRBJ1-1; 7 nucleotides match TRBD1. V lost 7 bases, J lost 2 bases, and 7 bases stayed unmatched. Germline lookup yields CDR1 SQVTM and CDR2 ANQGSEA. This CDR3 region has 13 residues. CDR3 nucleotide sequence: TGCAGCGCCATGGGACAGATTAACACTGAAGCTTTCTTT. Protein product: CSAMGQINTEAFF.

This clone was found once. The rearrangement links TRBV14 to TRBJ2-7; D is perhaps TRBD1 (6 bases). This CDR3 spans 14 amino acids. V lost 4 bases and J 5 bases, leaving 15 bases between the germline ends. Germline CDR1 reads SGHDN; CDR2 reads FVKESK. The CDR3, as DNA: TGTGCCAGCAGCCGCACAAGCGAGGGGGACGAGCAGTACTTC. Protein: CASSRTSEGDEQYF.

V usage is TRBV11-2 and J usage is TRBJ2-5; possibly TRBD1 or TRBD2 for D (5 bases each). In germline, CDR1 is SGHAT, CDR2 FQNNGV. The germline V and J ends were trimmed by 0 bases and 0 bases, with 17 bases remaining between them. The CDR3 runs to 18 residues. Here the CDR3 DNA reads TGTGCCAGCAGCTTAGATGGGGTGGGGACCCGGTACCAAGAGACCCAGTACTTC. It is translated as CASSLDGVGTRYQETQYF.

The CDR3 region has the DNA TGTGCCACCCTACCGGGCGAAACCTACAATGAGCAGTTCTTC. This encodes CATLPGETYNEQFF. V and J are TRBV2 and TRBJ2-1, with no clear D. CDR3 length: 14 amino acids. The germline V gene has CDR1 SNHLY and CDR2 FYNNEI. Trimming removed 10 bases at V and 2 bases at J, with 15 bases between. The entire variable domain, with the rest obtained from reference TRBV2 and TRBJ2-1, is as follows: EPEVTQTPSHQVTQMGQEVILRCVPISNHLYFYWYRQILGQKVEFLVSFYNNEISEKSEIFDDQFSVERPDGSNFTLKIRSTKLEDSAMYFCATLPGETYNEQFFGPGTRLTVL.

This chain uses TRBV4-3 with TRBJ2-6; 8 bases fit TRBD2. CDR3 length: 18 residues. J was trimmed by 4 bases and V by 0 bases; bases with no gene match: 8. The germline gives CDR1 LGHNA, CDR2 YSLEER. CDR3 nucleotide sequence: TGCGCCAGCAGCCAAGAAGGGCGGGGGGCGCGCGGGGCCAACGTCCTGACTTTC. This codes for CASSQEGRGARGANVLTF.

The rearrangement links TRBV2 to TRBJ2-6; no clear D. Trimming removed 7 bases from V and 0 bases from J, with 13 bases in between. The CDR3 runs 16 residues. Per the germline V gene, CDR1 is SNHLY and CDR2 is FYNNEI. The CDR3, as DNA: TGTGCCAGCATAGAATATCTTAACTCTGGGGCCAACGTCCTGACTTTC. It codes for CASIEYLNSGANVLTF.

The CDR3 sequence is CASSLALAGYTDTQYF. CDR3 sequence (DNA): TGCGCCAGCAGCTTGGCACTAGCGGGTTACACAGATACGCAGTATTTT. The chain couples TRBV5-1 to TRBJ2-3; TRBD2 agrees at 9 bases. This CDR3 comprises 16 residues. Unmatched junction bases numbered 4, after V lost 0 bases and J lost 2 bases. The V gene's germline CDR1 is SGHRS and CDR2 YFSETQ. Supplemented by reference TRBV5-1 and TRBJ2-3, the full variable domain reads KAGVTQTPRYLIKTRGQQVTLSCSPISGHRSVSWYQQTPGQGLQFLFEYFSETQRNKGNFPGRFSGRQFSNSRSEMNVSTLELGDSALYLCASSLALAGYTDTQYFGPGTRLTVL.

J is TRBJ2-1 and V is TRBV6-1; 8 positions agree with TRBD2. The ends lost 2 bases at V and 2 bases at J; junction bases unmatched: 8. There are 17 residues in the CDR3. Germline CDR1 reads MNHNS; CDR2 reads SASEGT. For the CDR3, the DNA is TGTGCCAGCAGTGAAATGTGGCGCGGGGGGACCTACAATGAGCAGTTCTTC. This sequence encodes CASSEMWRGGTYNEQFF.

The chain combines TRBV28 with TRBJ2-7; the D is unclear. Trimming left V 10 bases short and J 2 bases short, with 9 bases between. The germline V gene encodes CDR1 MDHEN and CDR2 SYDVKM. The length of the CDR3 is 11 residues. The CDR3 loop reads CAIESPYEQYF. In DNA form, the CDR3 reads TGTGCCATCGAGTCCCCCTACGAGCAGTACTTC.

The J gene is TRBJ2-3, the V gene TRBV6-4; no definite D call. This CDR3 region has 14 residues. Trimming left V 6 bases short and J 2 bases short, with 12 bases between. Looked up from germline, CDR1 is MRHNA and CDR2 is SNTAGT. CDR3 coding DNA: TGTGCCAGCAGCCCCCAACCGAACACAGATACGCAGTATTTT. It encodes CASSPQPNTDTQYF.

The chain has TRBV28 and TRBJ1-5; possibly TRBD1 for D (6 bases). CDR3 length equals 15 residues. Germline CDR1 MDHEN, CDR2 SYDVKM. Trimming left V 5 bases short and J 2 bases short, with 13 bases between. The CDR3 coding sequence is TGTGCCAGCAGTACCGCGGGGGCCGGCAATCAGCCCCAGCATTTT. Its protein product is CASSTAGAGNQPQHF.

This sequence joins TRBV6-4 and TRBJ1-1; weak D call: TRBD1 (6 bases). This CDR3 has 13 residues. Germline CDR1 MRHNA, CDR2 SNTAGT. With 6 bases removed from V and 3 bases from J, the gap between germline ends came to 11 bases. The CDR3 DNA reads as TGTGCCAGCAGCGAACAGGGTTACACTGAAGCTTTCTTT. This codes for CASSEQGYTEAFF.

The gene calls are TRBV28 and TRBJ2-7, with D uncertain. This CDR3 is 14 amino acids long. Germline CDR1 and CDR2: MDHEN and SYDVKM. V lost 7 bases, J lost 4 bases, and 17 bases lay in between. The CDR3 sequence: CASISASGGYEQYF. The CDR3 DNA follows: TGTGCCAGCATTAGTGCTTCGGGCGGATACGAGCAGTACTTC.

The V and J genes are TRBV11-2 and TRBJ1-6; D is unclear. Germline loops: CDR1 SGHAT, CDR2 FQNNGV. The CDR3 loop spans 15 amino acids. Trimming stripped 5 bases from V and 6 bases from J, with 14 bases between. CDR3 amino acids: CASSILPGFNSPLHF. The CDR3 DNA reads TGTGCCAGCAGCATCCTCCCTGGATTTAATTCACCCCTCCACTTT.

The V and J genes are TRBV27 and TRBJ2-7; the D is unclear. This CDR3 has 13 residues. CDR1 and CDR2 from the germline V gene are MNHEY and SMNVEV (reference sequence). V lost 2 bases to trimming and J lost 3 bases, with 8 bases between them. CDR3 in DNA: TGTGCCAGCAGTTTAGGAGCAATCTACGAGCAGTACTTC. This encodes CASSLGAIYEQYF.

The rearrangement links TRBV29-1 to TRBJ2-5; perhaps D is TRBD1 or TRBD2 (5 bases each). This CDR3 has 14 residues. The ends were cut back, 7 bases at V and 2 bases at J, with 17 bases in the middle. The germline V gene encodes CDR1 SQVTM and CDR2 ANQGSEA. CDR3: CSGSLGTGQETQYF. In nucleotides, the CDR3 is TGCAGCGGCTCTTTGGGGACGGGACAAGAGACCCAGTACTTC.

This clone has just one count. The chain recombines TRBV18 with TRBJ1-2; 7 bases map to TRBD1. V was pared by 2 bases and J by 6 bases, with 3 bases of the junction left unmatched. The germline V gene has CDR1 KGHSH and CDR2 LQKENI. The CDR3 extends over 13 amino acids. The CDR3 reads CASSPDRDDGYTF. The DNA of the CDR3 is TGTGCCAGCTCACCAGACAGGGATGATGGCTACACCTTC.

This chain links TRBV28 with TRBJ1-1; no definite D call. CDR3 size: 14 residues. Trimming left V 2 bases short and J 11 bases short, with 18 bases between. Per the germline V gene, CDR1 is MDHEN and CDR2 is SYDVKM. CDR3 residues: CASSLPHNPLRAFF. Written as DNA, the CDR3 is TGTGCCAGCAGTTTACCACACAACCCCCTTCGGGCTTTCTTT.

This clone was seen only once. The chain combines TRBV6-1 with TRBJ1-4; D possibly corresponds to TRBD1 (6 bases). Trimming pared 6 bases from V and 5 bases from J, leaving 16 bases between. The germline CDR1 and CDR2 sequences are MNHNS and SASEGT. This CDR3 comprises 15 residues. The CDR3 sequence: CASRTRTVLNEKLFF. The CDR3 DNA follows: TGTGCCAGCAGGACCCGGACAGTATTAAATGAAAAACTGTTTTTT.

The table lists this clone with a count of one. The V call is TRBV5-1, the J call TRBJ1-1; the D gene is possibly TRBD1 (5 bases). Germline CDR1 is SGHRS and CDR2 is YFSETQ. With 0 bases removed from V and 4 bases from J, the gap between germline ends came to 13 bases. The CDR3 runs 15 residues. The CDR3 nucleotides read TGCGCCAGCAGCTTGGCCGGTGTGGGACGCACTGAAGCTTTCTTT. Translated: CASSLAGVGRTEAFF.

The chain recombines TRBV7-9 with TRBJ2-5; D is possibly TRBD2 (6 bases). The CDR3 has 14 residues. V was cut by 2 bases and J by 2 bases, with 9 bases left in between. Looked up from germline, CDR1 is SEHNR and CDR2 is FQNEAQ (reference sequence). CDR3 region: CASSLPSGQETQYF. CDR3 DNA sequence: TGTGCCAGCAGCTTACCAAGCGGGCAAGAGACCCAGTACTTC.

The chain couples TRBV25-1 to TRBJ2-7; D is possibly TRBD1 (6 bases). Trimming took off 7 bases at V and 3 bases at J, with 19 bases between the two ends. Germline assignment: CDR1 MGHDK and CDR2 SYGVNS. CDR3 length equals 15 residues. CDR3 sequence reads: CASTTGMGARYEQYF. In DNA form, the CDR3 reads TGTGCCAGCACCACGGGGATGGGGGCCCGCTACGAGCAGTACTTC.

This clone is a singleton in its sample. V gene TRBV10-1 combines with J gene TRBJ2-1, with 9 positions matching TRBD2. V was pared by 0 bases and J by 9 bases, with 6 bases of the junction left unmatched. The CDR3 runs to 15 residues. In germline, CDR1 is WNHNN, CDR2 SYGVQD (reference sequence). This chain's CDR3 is CASSESVAGVGEQFF. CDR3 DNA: TGCGCCAGCAGTGAGTCCGTAGCGGGAGTGGGTGAGCAGTTCTTC.